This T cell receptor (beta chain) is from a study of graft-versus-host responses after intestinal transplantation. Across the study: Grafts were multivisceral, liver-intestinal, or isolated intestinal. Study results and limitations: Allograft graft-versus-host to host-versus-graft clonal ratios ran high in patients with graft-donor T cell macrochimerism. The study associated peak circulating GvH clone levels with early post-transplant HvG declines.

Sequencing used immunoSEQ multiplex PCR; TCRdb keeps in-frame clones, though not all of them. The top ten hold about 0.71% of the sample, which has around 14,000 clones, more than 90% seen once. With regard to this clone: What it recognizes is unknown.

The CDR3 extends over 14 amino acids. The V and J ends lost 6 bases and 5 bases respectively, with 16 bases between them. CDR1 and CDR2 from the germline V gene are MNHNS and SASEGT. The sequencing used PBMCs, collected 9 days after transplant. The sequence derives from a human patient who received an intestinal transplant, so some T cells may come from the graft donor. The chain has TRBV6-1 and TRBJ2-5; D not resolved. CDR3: CASRKELIEETQYF. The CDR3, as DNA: TGTGCCAGCAGAAAGGAGTTAATAGAGGAGACCCAGTACTTC.